The entry below describes one T cell receptor beta chain. Its antigen remains undetermined. No base quality values were provided; no much bigger clone lies one nucleotide off. The sample comes from a study of OX40 agonist ivuxolimab in advanced cancers. Notes on the research overall: Ivuxolimab was an agonistic, fully human IgG2 monoclonal antibody directed against OX40 (CD134), a costimulatory receptor. Intravenous ivuxolimab was administered to patients every 2 weeks at six dose levels: 0.01, 0.1, 0.3, 1.5, 3 and 10 mg/kg. Of the roughly 51 patients in dose escalation, some 20 had hepatocellular carcinoma, some 15 had melanoma, 9 had renal cell carcinoma and 9 had head and neck cancer. The dose-escalation cohort was about 83% male with a mean age of around 62 years, ranging from roughly 23 to 85. Patients were allowed to have had prior anti-PD-1, anti-PD-L1 or anti-CTLA-4 therapy, and around 40% of the dose-escalation patients had previously received checkpoint inhibitors. Partial responses occurred in three dose-escalation patients: two with cutaneous melanoma and one with hepatocellular carcinoma. The purpose of peripheral TCRbeta sequencing was to test whether ivuxolimab changed TCR sequence diversity and led to clonal T-cell expansion. The paper describes the monotherapy dose-escalation part (N of about 52 patients) of the phase I trial of ivuxolimab.

The trial excluded patients who had a history of autoimmune disease or were on systemic immunosuppression. Peripheral blood for TCR sequencing was collected from all dose cohorts at baseline, on cycle 4 day 1, and on cycle 7 day 1. Samples came from an open-label, multicenter, first-in-human phase I dose-escalation trial of ivuxolimab. Adults with locally advanced or metastatic melanoma, renal cell, hepatocellular, or head and neck squamous cell carcinoma were enrolled in the trial. Before TCR sequencing, CD4+ T cells and CD8+ T cells from peripheral blood were sorted into separate populations. For sequencing of the TCRbeta CDR3 region, genomic DNA was extracted from the sorted cells. The immunoSEQ Assay was used for sequencing of TCRbeta CDR3 regions. TCRdb provides this immuneACCESS table in a form limited to in-frame rearrangements. Some clones are lacking; in checked studies, under half of them reflect an unresolved V gene, and why the rest are absent is not known. Counted in this sample were tens of thousands of clones; over 85% of them appeared once. The ten largest account for 0.92% of the sample.

The paper's findings and limits, for the study overall: Low levels of normalized T-cell clonal expansion were also seen in some nonresponding patients. The antigen specificity of the clonally expanded peripheral T cells was not determined. At doses of 0.1 to 3.0 mg/kg, clonal expansion of both CD4+ and CD8+ T cells in blood was seen between baseline and week 6. In the 0.1-3.0 mg/kg groups, partial responders had among the lowest normalized peripheral clonal expansion, particularly in CD8+ T cells. After ivuxolimab, expanded clones were on average more numerous among CD8+ T cells than among CD4+ T cells.

Sequences MDHEN (CDR1) and SYDVKM (CDR2) are obtained from the germline V gene. The CDR3 covers 15 residues, taking in both the cysteine and the phenylalanine. Of all the DNA, just the CDR3 is kept, 45 bases in frame from base 1. The V and J ends are trimmed by 8 bases and 2 bases, leaving 18 bases between them. This TCR was sampled from an adult with an advanced solid tumor such as melanoma, head and neck, liver or kidney cancer. The sample in question was CD4+ or CD8+ T cells sorted from blood, obtained in a trial of the OX40 agonist ivuxolimab. The chain joins TRBV28 to TRBJ2-5; the D gene identity is not certain. The nucleotides read TGTGCCAGCGGGATTGGACGGGTCAGACAAGAGACCCAGTACTTC. The translation is CASGIGRVRQETQYF.